A selection of T cell receptor beta chains follows, all from one sample in a study of blood T cell repertoires in COVID-19. Here immunoSEQ multiplex PCR was the method, and the copy in TCRdb shows in-frame clones only, minus some. Of 150,000 to 200,000 clones listed, 90% to 95% are singletons. Input material: peripheral blood. Source of these receptors: a woman aged 50 to 65 with acute or convalescent COVID-19. CDR3s include the opening cysteine and the closing phenylalanine or tryptophan. The D gene is left open where the match is weak. Size is stated for part of the rows, as once, few or many counts, or as a class when the clone is expanded.

size: NA
D: TRBD2
J: TRBJ2-5
V: TRBV5-1
DNA: TGCGCCAGCAGCTTTGACCCCGGACTAGGGGAGACCCAGTACTTC
CDR3: CASSFDPGLGETQYF

size: NA
D: NA
J: TRBJ1-2
V: TRBV30
DNA: TGTGCCTCAACCCCAGGAAGCTATGGCTACACCTTC
CDR3: CASTPGSYGYTF

size: NA
D: TRBD1
J: TRBJ1-2
V: TRBV7-9
DNA: TGTGCCAGCAGCGCCTCGATCGACAGGGTTAACTATGGCTACACCTTC
CDR3: CASSASIDRVNYGYTF

size: NA
D: NA
J: TRBJ1-2
V: TRBV7-9
DNA: TGTGCCAGCAGCTTCGGAGACTATGGCTACACCTTC
CDR3: CASSFGDYGYTF

size: once
D: NA
J: TRBJ2-7
V: TRBV27
DNA: TGTGCCAGCAGGGAAGGAACGACTTCCTACGAGCAGTACTTC
CDR3: CASREGTTSYEQYF

size: NA
D: NA
J: TRBJ1-6
V: TRBV19
DNA: TGTGCCAGTAGGCGGACAGATTATAATTCACCCCTCCACTTT
CDR3: CASRRTDYNSPLHF

size: NA
D: TRBD2
J: TRBJ2-1
V: TRBV2
DNA: TGTGCCTCAGCTTACAGCGGGAGCCTCTACAATGAGCAGTTCTTC
CDR3: CASAYSGSLYNEQFF

size: NA
D: TRBD1
J: TRBJ2-2
V: TRBV5-1
DNA: TGCGCCAGCAGCCCGTGGGGGACAGGGGGCCCCGGGGAGCTGTTTTTT
CDR3: CASSPWGTGGPGELFF

size: once
D: NA
J: TRBJ1-2
V: TRBV5-6
DNA: TGTGCCAGCAGCTTGGAGCGGGTCGGGGTCACCCGCTACACCTTC
CDR3: CASSLERVGVTRYTF

size: NA
D: NA
J: TRBJ2-7
V: TRBV15
DNA: TGTGCCACCAGCAGAAACCTAGACTACGAGCAGTACTTC
CDR3: CATSRNLDYEQYF

size: NA
D: NA
J: TRBJ2-7
V: TRBV3-1/TRBV3-2
DNA: TGTGCCAGCAGCCAAGGTCGACATGAAAGCTCCTACGAGCAGTACTTC
CDR3: CASSQGRHESSYEQYF

size: NA
D: TRBD1
J: TRBJ2-5
V: TRBV25-1
DNA: TGTGCCAGCAGTGTACAGGGGAGAGTTGAGACCCAGTACTTC
CDR3: CASSVQGRVETQYF

size: once
D: NA
J: TRBJ1-1
V: TRBV10-3
DNA: TGTGCCATCAGTGAGGCGGGGGGGGTCTTCCAGAACACTGAAGCTTTCTTT
CDR3: CAISEAGGVFQNTEAFF

size: NA
D: TRBD1
J: TRBJ2-5
V: TRBV10-3
DNA: TGTGCCATCAGTGAAGTAGGGGGCGGTTCCCTAGAGACCCAGTACTTC
CDR3: CAISEVGGGSLETQYF

size: NA
D: NA
J: TRBJ1-2
V: TRBV28
DNA: TGTGCCAGCAGTTCCCAAAGGGGGGGCCCCTATGGCTACACCTTC
CDR3: CASSSQRGGPYGYTF

size: once
D: TRBD2
J: TRBJ2-1
V: TRBV9
DNA: TGTGCCAGCAGCGTAGATGGCGGGGGGGCTGTCAATGAGCAGTTCTTC
CDR3: CASSVDGGGAVNEQFF

size: NA
D: NA
J: TRBJ1-5
V: TRBV3-1/TRBV3-2
DNA: TGTGCCAGCAGCCCTACAGGGATTAGCAATCAGCCCCAGCATTTT
CDR3: CASSPTGISNQPQHF

size: NA
D: TRBD1
J: TRBJ2-4
V: TRBV6-5
DNA: TGTGCCAGCAGAGGGACAGGGGAGGCCATTCAGTACTTC
CDR3: CASRGTGEAIQYF

size: NA
D: NA
J: TRBJ1-1
V: TRBV9
DNA: TGTGCCAGCAGCGTAGGTCAGGGAAATACTGAAGCTTTCTTT
CDR3: CASSVGQGNTEAFF

size: NA
D: TRBD1
J: TRBJ1-2
V: TRBV7-9
DNA: TGTGCCAGCAGCTCCACAGGGACAGCTAACTATGGCTACACCTTC
CDR3: CASSSTGTANYGYTF

size: NA
D: TRBD1
J: TRBJ1-6
V: TRBV28
DNA: TGTGCCAGCAGTTCGCCCGGGACAGGGGGCGCCGCTTCACCCCTCCACTTT
CDR3: CASSSPGTGGAASPLHF

size: NA
D: NA
J: TRBJ1-5
V: TRBV19
DNA: TGTGCCAGTAGTAAGAGGGAGAGCCTTTATAGCAATCAGCCCCAGCATTTT
CDR3: CASSKRESLYSNQPQHF

size: NA
D: NA
J: TRBJ2-7
V: TRBV30
DNA: TGTGCCTGGAGGGACAGCCTCCGCGAGCAGTACTTC
CDR3: CAWRDSLREQYF